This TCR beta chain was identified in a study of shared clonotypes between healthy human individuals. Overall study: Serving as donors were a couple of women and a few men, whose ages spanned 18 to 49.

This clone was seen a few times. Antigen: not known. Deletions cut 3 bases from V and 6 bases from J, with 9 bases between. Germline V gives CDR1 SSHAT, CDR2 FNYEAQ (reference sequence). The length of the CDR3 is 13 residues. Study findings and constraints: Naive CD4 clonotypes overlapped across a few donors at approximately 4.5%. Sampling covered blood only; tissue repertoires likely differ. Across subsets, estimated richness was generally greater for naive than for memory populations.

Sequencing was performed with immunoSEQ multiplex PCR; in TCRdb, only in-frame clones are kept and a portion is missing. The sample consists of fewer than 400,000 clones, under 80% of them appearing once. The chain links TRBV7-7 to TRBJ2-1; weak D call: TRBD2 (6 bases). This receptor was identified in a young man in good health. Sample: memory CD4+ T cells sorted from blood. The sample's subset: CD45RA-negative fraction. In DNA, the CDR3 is TGTGCCAGCAGCTTCCGGCGGGGCAATGAGCAGTTCTTC. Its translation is CASSFRRGNEQFF.